The 28 T cell receptor beta chains reported below all come from one sample, sequenced in a study of T cell responses to AZD1222 COVID-19 vaccine. The method was immunoSEQ multiplex PCR; TCRdb's version includes in-frame clones alone and lacks a portion of them. The table includes tens of thousands of clones, roughly 88% detected once. The starting material was peripheral blood, obtained 28 days after the second AZD1222 dose. These receptors came from an adult who received the AZD1222 COVID-19 vaccine.

This clone was found once. CDR3 in DNA: TGTGCCAGCAGCCAACCCCGGGCCCGAAACATTCAGTACTTC. It is translated as CASSQPRARNIQYF. The V gene is TRBV6-5, the J gene TRBJ2-4; D is undetermined. The V gene's germline CDR1 is MNHEY and CDR2 SVGAGI. Trimming removed 6 bases from V and 6 bases from J, with 15 bases in between. The CDR3 covers 14 residues.

The V gene is TRBV7-8, the J gene TRBJ1-6; D is unclear. The germline gives CDR1 SGHVS, CDR2 FQNEAQ. Trimming cost V 3 bases and J 4 bases, with 7 bases left between them. The CDR3 is 14 residues long. CDR3 in amino acids: CASSLLGYNSPLHF. The CDR3 DNA sequence: TGTGCCAGCAGCTTGTTGGGTTATAATTCACCCCTCCACTTT.

The rearrangement joins TRBV20-1 to TRBJ1-1; the D is unclear. V was trimmed by 7 bases and J by 3 bases, leaving 9 bases between them. Germline lookup yields CDR1 DFQATT and CDR2 SNEGSKA (reference sequence). The CDR3 covers 11 residues. The DNA for the CDR3 is TGCAGTGGTAAGAGAGACACTGAAGCTTTCTTT. Amino acids: CSGKRDTEAFF.

The chain employs TRBV28 and TRBJ2-3; 10 nucleotides agree with TRBD1. Germline CDR1 is MDHEN and CDR2 is SYDVKM. With V trimmed by 2 bases and J by 0 bases, 2 bases remained unmatched. CDR3 length equals 16 residues. CDR3 DNA: TGTGCCAGCAGTTTAGGGGGACAGGGGAGCACAGATACGCAGTATTTT. It yields the protein CASSLGGQGSTDTQYF.

The rearrangement links TRBV28 to TRBJ2-4; D gene unclear. V was cut by 3 bases and J by 3 bases, with 6 bases left in between. The CDR3 loop spans 13 amino acids. Germline V CDR1 and CDR2: MDHEN, SYDVKM. The CDR3 DNA follows: TGTGCCAGCAGTTTGAGTCGCAAAAACATTCAGTACTTC. Translation: CASSLSRKNIQYF.

This clone was detected once. The chain carries TRBV30 and TRBJ2-5, with 8 nucleotides matching TRBD1. CDR1 is GTSNPN and CDR2 is SVGIG in the germline V gene (reference sequence). The CDR3 is 14 amino acids. J gave up 1 base and V 2 bases, and 3 bases lay outside the gene matches. CDR3 residues: CAWSTGTGQETQYF. The CDR3 DNA is TGTGCCTGGAGTACCGGGACAGGCCAAGAGACCCAGTACTTC.

This clone was seen only once. The V and J genes are TRBV7-2 and TRBJ2-5; perhaps D is TRBD1 or TRBD2 (5 bases each). Germline V lookup: CDR1 SGHTA, CDR2 FQGNSA. V was trimmed by 5 bases and J by 5 bases, leaving 21 bases between them. The CDR3 is 16 residues long. The CDR3 sequence: CASSILFPGPGETQYF. The CDR3 DNA sequence: TGTGCCAGCAGCATCCTCTTTCCGGGGCCGGGTGAGACCCAGTACTTC.

The V and J genes are TRBV5-1 and TRBJ1-2, with TRBD1 identical over 10 bases. Germline V gene lookup returns CDR1 SGHRS and CDR2 YFSETQ. The ends lost 1 base at V and 6 bases at J; junction bases unmatched: 3. The length of the CDR3 is 14 residues. CDR3 amino acids: CASSLTGQGNGYTF. CDR3 in DNA: TGCGCCAGCAGCTTGACGGGACAGGGGAATGGCTACACCTTC.

V gene TRBV12-3 or TRBV12-4 combines with J gene TRBJ1-6; 8 bases map to TRBD1. The CDR3 runs 13 residues. V lost 6 bases to trimming and J lost 6 bases; unmatched junction nucleotides: 1. CDR3 bases: TGTGCCAGCAGAGGACAGGGTAATTCACCCCTCCACTTT. Translating it yields CASRGQGNSPLHF.

This chain links TRBV10-1 with TRBJ1-1; 7 nucleotides agree with TRBD1. Germline V lookup: CDR1 WNHNN, CDR2 SYGVQD (reference sequence). CDR3 length equals 13 residues. V gave up 4 bases and J gave up 6 bases; unmatched junction bases: 5. The CDR3 coding sequence is TGCGCCAGCAGTGTCGGGCAGGGGGCTGAAGCTTTCTTT. Translation gives CASSVGQGAEAFF.

This sequence joins TRBV9 and TRBJ2-1; perhaps TRBD2 as D (7 bases). The CDR3 is 15 residues long. V was cut by 0 bases and J by 4 bases, with 11 bases left in between. Germline CDR1 SGDLS, CDR2 YYNGEE. CDR3 DNA sequence: TGTGCCAGCAGCGTAGAGGGGGGAGGGTACAATGAGCAGTTCTTC. Its translation: CASSVEGGGYNEQFF.

This clone appeared a single time. The genes are TRBV30 and TRBJ2-1; TRBD2 agrees at 9 bases. The junction had 6 bases not matched to a gene; V was cut back by 2 bases and J by 10 bases. The germline V gene has CDR1 GTSNPN and CDR2 SVGIG (reference sequence). This CDR3 comprises 13 residues. CDR3 coding DNA: TGTGCCTGGAGTCCGGCTAGCGGGACAGAGCAGTTCTTC. Its translation: CAWSPASGTEQFF.

The chain recombines TRBV24-1 with TRBJ2-7, with unresolved D. This CDR3 is built from 11 residues. Trimming left V 4 bases short and J 9 bases short, with 9 bases between. CDR1 is KGHDR, CDR2 SFDVKD, per germline. The CDR3 DNA follows: TGTGCCACCAGTGACGTACGAGGGCAGTACTTC. Translating it yields CATSDVRGQYF.

J is TRBJ2-3 and V is TRBV4-1, with 10 bases that match TRBD2. This CDR3 contains 18 residues. V shed 1 base and J 4 bases; nucleotides not matched to a gene: 11. CDR1 and CDR2 from the germline V gene are MGHRA and YSYEKL. CDR3 in amino acids: CASSQGRGSGGRADTQYF. DNA of the CDR3: TGCGCCAGCAGCCAAGGGAGGGGTAGCGGGGGGCGCGCAGATACGCAGTATTTT.

The chain links TRBV5-1 to TRBJ1-1; TRBD1 matches at 10 bases. Germline values: CDR1 SGHRS, CDR2 YFSETQ. CDR3 size: 14 residues. Trimming removed 4 bases from V and 4 bases from J; junction bases left unmatched: 4. The CDR3 DNA reads TGCGCCAGCAGCCCTCGGACAGGGGGCACTGAAGCTTTCTTT. It codes for CASSPRTGGTEAFF.

The chain uses TRBV6-5 and TRBJ1-3; no definite D call. The V gene's germline CDR1 is MNHEY and CDR2 SVGAGI. Trimming removed 0 bases at V and 1 base at J, with 7 bases between. The CDR3 spans 15 residues. In nucleotides, the CDR3 is TGTGCCAGCAGTTACTCGACGGGGTCTGGAAACACCATATATTTT. This encodes CASSYSTGSGNTIYF.

The rearrangement links TRBV27 to TRBJ2-1; tentative D call: TRBD1 (5 bases). CDR1 MNHEY and CDR2 SMNVEV come from the germline V gene (reference sequence). Trimming took 3 bases from V and 0 from J, leaving 15 bases between them. This CDR3 region has 17 residues. The DNA of the CDR3 is TGTGCCAGCAGTTTCGTGGGGCCGGACAACTCCTACAATGAGCAGTTCTTC. Translation: CASSFVGPDNSYNEQFF.

CDR3 bases: TGTGCCAGCAGCCGGACGCGTGGGGGCAATTCACCCCTCCACTTT. This gives the protein CASSRTRGGNSPLHF. The V and J genes are TRBV9 and TRBJ1-6, with a tentative D call TRBD1 (6 bases). Trimming removed 4 bases from V and 7 bases from J, with 15 bases in between. This CDR3 is 15 amino acids long. Germline-derived CDR1 and CDR2 are SGDLS and YYNGEE. Variable domain in full (rest from reference TRBV9 and TRBJ1-6): DSGVTQTPKHLITATGQRVTLRCSPRSGDLSVYWYQQSLDQGLQFLIQYYNGEERAKGNILERFSAQQFPDLHSELNLSSLELGDSALYFCASSRTRGGNSPLHFGNGTRLTVT.

The V gene is TRBV6-6, the J gene TRBJ2-1; 11 nucleotides line up with TRBD2. There are 16 residues in the CDR3. V shed 0 bases and J 7 bases; nucleotides not matched to a gene: 5. Germline CDR1 is MNHNY and CDR2 is SVGAGI (reference sequence). As DNA, the CDR3 is TGTGCCAGCAGTTACTCGACTAGCGGGATATCTAATGAGCAGTTCTTC. Its protein is CASSYSTSGISNEQFF.

V and J are TRBV19 and TRBJ1-2; D not certain. V was clipped by 6 bases and J by 6 bases, with 20 bases between them. The CDR3 has 15 residues. Germline V gene lookup returns CDR1 LNHDA and CDR2 SQIVND (reference sequence). CDR3 in DNA: TGTGCCAGTAGGGAACTCCGGACCATGGGCCATGGCTACACCTTC. Translating it yields CASRELRTMGHGYTF.

The chain has TRBV7-3 and TRBJ2-7; tentative D call: TRBD1 (5 bases). Trimming left V 2 bases short and J 5 bases short, with 7 bases between. Germline lookup yields CDR1 SGHTA and CDR2 FQGTGA. CDR3 length: 12 residues. In DNA form, the CDR3 reads TGTGCCAGCAGCTTAGGCAGGGACGAGCAGTACTTC. Residues: CASSLGRDEQYF. The full variable domain, with the rest looked up from reference TRBV7-3 and TRBJ2-7, is GAGVSQTPSNKVTEKGKYVELRCDPISGHTALYWYRQSLGQGPEFLIYFQGTGAADDSGLPNDRFFAVRPEGSVSTLKIQRTERGDSAVYLCASSLGRDEQYFGPGTRLTVT.

The rearrangement links TRBV19 to TRBJ2-2; TRBD2 might be the D (5 bases). In germline, CDR1 is LNHDA, CDR2 SQIVND (reference sequence). The CDR3 length is 17 residues. Between the trimmed V and J ends, which lost 5 bases and 4 bases, there was a span of 20 bases. CDR3 nucleotides: TGTGCCAGTAGTCCCGGCTGGCAGAGGGATGGCACCGGGGAGCTGTTTTTT. It is translated as CASSPGWQRDGTGELFF.

Details on this clone: Other DNA sequences in the sample encode the same CDR3. The rearrangement uses TRBV30 and TRBJ1-5, with a tentative D call TRBD1 (5 bases). The V gene's germline CDR1 is GTSNPN and CDR2 SVGIG (reference sequence). Trimming pared 5 bases from V and 0 bases from J, leaving 8 bases between. The CDR3 sequence is 13 residues long. CDR3 in DNA: TGTGCCTGGGGCAGGGATAGCAATCAGCCCCAGCATTTT. The encoded protein is CAWGRDSNQPQHF. The complete variable domain, with remaining parts taken from reference TRBV30 and TRBJ1-5, reads SQTIHQWPATLVQPVGSPLSLECTVEGTSNPNLYWYRQAAGRGLQLLFYSVGIGQISSEVPQNLSASRPQDRQFILSSKKLLLSDSGFYLCAWGRDSNQPQHFGDGTRLSIL.

The chain links TRBV11-2 to TRBJ2-1, with TRBD2 identical over 9 bases. The CDR3 extends over 15 amino acids. J lost 9 bases, V lost 0 bases, and 6 bases had no gene match. Per the germline V gene, CDR1 is SGHAT and CDR2 is FQNNGV. CDR3 amino acids: CASSLEGGGAFEQFF. The CDR3 DNA is TGTGCCAGCAGCTTAGAGGGCGGGGGGGCCTTTGAGCAGTTCTTC.

This rearrangement joins TRBV11-3 to TRBJ2-5; D perhaps matches TRBD2 (6 bases). Trimming stripped 3 bases from V and 2 bases from J, with 13 bases between. The CDR3 sequence is 15 residues long. Germline V gene lookup returns CDR1 SGHNT and CDR2 YENEEA. CDR3 in amino acids: CASSFGASEQETQYF. For the CDR3, the DNA is TGTGCCAGCAGCTTCGGGGCTAGCGAGCAAGAGACCCAGTACTTC.

The chain combines TRBV7-3 with TRBJ2-5; TRBD2 matches at 7 bases. This CDR3 spans 16 amino acids. Germline CDR1 and CDR2: SGHTA and FQGTGA. Unmatched junction bases numbered 14, after V lost 7 bases and J lost 3 bases. Here the CDR3 reads CASNRRKRGLEETQYF. Written as DNA, the CDR3 is TGTGCCAGCAATAGACGGAAGCGGGGATTGGAAGAGACCCAGTACTTC. Filled out from reference TRBV7-3 and TRBJ2-5, the complete variable domain reads GAGVSQTPSNKVTEKGKYVELRCDPISGHTALYWYRQSLGQGPEFLIYFQGTGAADDSGLPNDRFFAVRPEGSVSTLKIQRTERGDSAVYLCASNRRKRGLEETQYFGPGTRLLVL.

This chain uses TRBV28 with TRBJ1-1; 9 bases align to TRBD1. The CDR3 is 16 residues long. The germline V gene encodes CDR1 MDHEN and CDR2 SYDVKM. The ends lost 4 bases at V and 1 base at J; junction bases unmatched: 7. As DNA, the CDR3 is TGTGCCAGCAGTTATATCGGGACAGGGACGAACACTGAAGCTTTCTTT. This gives the protein CASSYIGTGTNTEAFF.

The rearrangement joins TRBV28 to TRBJ2-7, with D perhaps TRBD2 (5 bases). V was trimmed by 7 bases and J by 1 base, leaving 17 bases between them. The CDR3 extends over 15 amino acids. Germline CDR1 is MDHEN and CDR2 is SYDVKM. This CDR3 is CASIPGLRVSYEQYF. DNA of the CDR3: TGTGCCAGCATCCCTGGACTGAGGGTATCCTACGAGCAGTACTTC.